The rows below give T cell receptor beta chains drawn from one sample of a study of T-cell memory formation after mild COVID-19. TCRdb re-derived calls from the 5' RACE reads in MiXCR, one entry per CDR3 protein. The sample shows 400,000 or so distinct CDR3 sequences, about 19% of them seen only once. Source material: PBMCs or a T cell subset sorted from them (not recorded which). The receptors shown here come from an adult woman who had mild COVID-19 (a few samples of this study predate the infection). Cell type and time point are not known. Both conserved end residues are part of each CDR3. D genes are given only for firm matches. Rows give clone size only sometimes, using once, few, many, or a class for an expanded clone.

v_call	j_call	clone_size	d_call	cdr3_aa	cdr3_nt
TRBV9	TRBJ2-1	.	.	CASSSDSVYGEQFF	TGTGCCAGCAGCTCGGACTCGGTGTACGGTGAGCAGTTCTTC
TRBV7-9	TRBJ2-7	.	.	CASSLSGMHEQYF	TGTGCCAGCAGCTTATCAGGGATGCACGAGCAGTACTTC
TRBV4-2	TRBJ2-7	.	.	CASSQVAESSYEQYF	TGTGCCAGCAGCCAAGTAGCGGAGAGCTCCTACGAGCAGTACTTC
TRBV20-1	TRBJ2-1	.	.	CSARPGGSYNEQFF	TGCAGTGCTAGACCGGGTGGCTCCTACAATGAGCAGTTCTTC
TRBV24-1	TRBJ1-2	.	TRBD1	CATSERTGNLGYTF	TGTGCCACCAGTGAACGGACAGGAAACCTTGGCTACACCTTC
TRBV6-2/TRBV6-3	TRBJ2-1	few	.	CASSRVTKRGDEQFF	TGTGCCAGCAGCCGCGTTACGAAAAGGGGGGATGAGCAGTTCTTC
TRBV7-6	TRBJ1-1	.	.	CASSLGGKGMNTEAFF	TGTGCCAGCAGCTTAGGGGGGAAGGGGATGAACACTGAAGCTTTCTTT
TRBV7-2	TRBJ2-1	.	TRBD2	CASSLEVAGGDEQFF	TGTGCCAGCAGCTTAGAAGTAGCGGGAGGTGATGAGCAGTTCTTC
TRBV5-1	TRBJ2-1	.	.	CASSFIQGGNEQFF	TGCGCCAGCAGCTTCATACAGGGAGGCAATGAGCAGTTCTTC
TRBV20-1	TRBJ2-1	once	.	CSARDGRGSYYNEQFF	TGCAGTGCTAGAGATGGCCGTGGTAGCTACTACAATGAGCAGTTCTTC
TRBV6-6	TRBJ1-6	few	TRBD1	CASGQGSSYNSPLHF	TGTGCCAGCGGACAGGGGAGCTCCTATAATTCACCCCTCCACTTT
TRBV9	TRBJ2-3	.	TRBD2	CASRGLAGDTQYF	TGTGCCAGCAGGGGACTAGCAGGAGATACGCAGTATTTT
TRBV20-1	TRBJ1-6	.	TRBD1	CSAKGQSSYNSPLHF	TGCAGTGCTAAGGGACAGAGCTCCTATAATTCACCCCTCCACTTT
TRBV4-3	TRBJ2-7	.	TRBD2	CASSQDRASGSYEQYF	TGCGCCAGCAGCCAAGATAGGGCTAGCGGCTCCTACGAGCAGTACTTC
TRBV6-5	TRBJ1-5	.	.	CASSYSGQSNQPQHF	TGTGCCAGCAGTTACTCGGGACAAAGCAATCAGCCCCAGCATTTT
TRBV11-1	TRBJ2-7	.	.	CASGKSYEQYF	TGTGCCAGCGGAAAAAGTTACGAGCAGTACTTC
TRBV5-1	TRBJ2-3	.	.	CASSPGLVGVTDTQYF	TGCGCCAGCAGCCCAGGACTGGTGGGGGTCACAGATACGCAGTATTTT
TRBV4-2	TRBJ2-7	.	TRBD2	CASSLPTSTHEQYF	TGTGCCAGCAGCCTACCGACTAGCACGCACGAGCAGTACTTC
TRBV5-4	TRBJ1-1	few	TRBD1	CASSLKQGITEAFF	TGTGCCAGCAGCCTAAAACAGGGGATCACTGAAGCTTTCTTT
TRBV18	TRBJ2-7	.	TRBD2	CASLPTTLAGGGEQYF	TGTGCCAGCCTACCAACTACACTAGCGGGGGGTGGCGAGCAGTACTTC
TRBV6-5	TRBJ2-7	.	TRBD2	CASSDRGSLNHEQYF	TGTGCCAGCAGTGATCGCGGGAGTCTCAACCACGAGCAGTACTTC
TRBV18	TRBJ1-6	.	.	CASSPNSVNSPLHF	TGTGCCAGCTCACCTAATTCTGTGAATTCACCCCTCCACTTT
TRBV7-9	TRBJ2-3	.	TRBD2	CASSPQGQLAGSTDTQYF	TGTGCCAGCAGCCCCCAGGGGCAACTAGCGGGGAGCACAGATACGCAGTATTTT
TRBV24-1	TRBJ1-2	few	.	CATSDPGGYTF	TGTGCCACCAGTGATCCGGGTGGCTACACCTTC
TRBV12-3/TRBV12-4	TRBJ1-1	.	TRBD1	CASSLSTGPEAFF	TGTGCCAGCAGTCTTTCGACAGGGCCTGAAGCTTTCTTT
TRBV12-3/TRBV12-4	TRBJ2-4	few	.	CASSLFVGMGPVAKNIQYF	TGTGCCAGCAGTTTATTCGTGGGAATGGGACCCGTAGCCAAAAACATTCAGTACTTC
TRBV4-1	TRBJ2-7	.	.	CASSQGAVSSYEQYF	TGCGCCAGCAGCCAAGGTGCCGTGAGCTCCTACGAGCAGTACTTC
TRBV29-1	TRBJ2-1	few	.	CSVEDHGEQFF	TGCAGCGTTGAAGATCACGGTGAGCAGTTCTTC
TRBV7-3	TRBJ2-2	few	.	CASAREGANTGELFF	TGTGCCAGCGCCAGGGAGGGGGCGAACACCGGGGAGCTGTTTTTT
TRBV5-6	TRBJ2-6	.	.	CASSLGNRANVLTF	TGTGCCAGCAGCCTGGGAAATCGGGCCAACGTCCTGACTTTC
TRBV6-5	TRBJ2-2	.	.	CASSYPLTGELFF	TGTGCCAGCAGTTACCCCTTAACCGGGGAGCTGTTTTTT
TRBV7-8	TRBJ2-7	few	TRBD1	CASSLGGTGAHEQYF	TGTGCCAGCAGCTTAGGTGGGACAGGGGCTCACGAGCAGTACTTC
TRBV5-1	TRBJ2-3	.	.	CASSFRIGGPVTQYF	TGCGCCAGCAGCTTCAGAATCGGAGGGCCGGTAACGCAGTATTTT
TRBV20-1	TRBJ1-1	.	TRBD1	CSPKGGTGHTEAFF	TGCAGTCCCAAAGGGGGGACAGGACACACTGAAGCTTTCTTT
TRBV4-3	TRBJ2-1	.	TRBD1	CASSQSGTVGDPEQFF	TGCGCCAGCAGCCAGTCCGGGACAGTCGGGGATCCTGAGCAGTTCTTC
TRBV7-9	TRBJ2-5	few	TRBD1	CASSLGDRFAGETQYF	TGTGCCAGCAGCTTAGGGGACAGGTTCGCTGGAGAGACCCAGTACTTC
TRBV11-3	TRBJ1-2	.	.	CASSFPAGNYGYTF	TGTGCCAGCAGCTTTCCGGCAGGAAACTATGGCTACACCTTC
TRBV27	TRBJ1-2	.	TRBD1	CASSTGQGQYYGYTF	TGTGCCAGCAGTACCGGACAGGGGCAGTACTATGGCTACACCTTC
TRBV2	TRBJ2-1	few	.	CASSVTGLRDYNEQFF	TGTGCCAGCAGTGTTACCGGGCTCCGGGACTACAATGAGCAGTTCTTC
TRBV9	TRBJ2-1	.	TRBD1	CASSPRTGEAWEDDEQFF	TGTGCCAGCAGCCCAAGGACAGGGGAGGCGTGGGAGGACGATGAGCAGTTCTTC
TRBV6-6	TRBJ2-5	.	.	CASSPVSGPWETQYF	TGTGCCAGCAGCCCCGTTTCGGGTCCTTGGGAGACCCAGTACTTC
TRBV27	TRBJ2-5	.	TRBD2	CASSSPGLAGGETQYF	TGTGCCAGCAGTTCCCCCGGACTAGCGGGGGGAGAGACCCAGTACTTC
TRBV6-5	TRBJ1-5	few	.	CASSYSGVGQPQHF	TGTGCCAGCAGTTACTCAGGGGTGGGTCAGCCCCAGCATTTT
TRBV5-1	TRBJ1-1	.	TRBD1	CASSRTGFANTEAFF	TGCGCCAGCAGCCGGACAGGGTTCGCGAACACTGAAGCTTTCTTT
TRBV5-1	TRBJ1-1	few	TRBD1	CASSSNGQAPNTEAFF	TGCGCCAGCAGCTCGAACGGACAGGCTCCTAACACTGAAGCTTTCTTT
TRBV6-6	TRBJ1-2	.	.	CASCEGNYGYTF	TGTGCCAGCTGTGAGGGGAACTATGGCTACACCTTC
TRBV4-1	TRBJ2-2	few	TRBD1	CASSPRGTGNTGELFF	TGCGCCAGCAGCCCGAGAGGGACAGGGAACACCGGGGAGCTGTTTTTT
TRBV5-1	TRBJ2-1	.	TRBD2	CASSTQIAGVGNEQFF	TGCGCCAGCAGCACTCAGATAGCGGGAGTTGGGAATGAGCAGTTCTTC
TRBV7-2	TRBJ2-7	.	TRBD1	CASSDKQGPSYEQYF	TGTGCCAGCAGCGATAAACAGGGGCCCTCCTACGAGCAGTACTTC